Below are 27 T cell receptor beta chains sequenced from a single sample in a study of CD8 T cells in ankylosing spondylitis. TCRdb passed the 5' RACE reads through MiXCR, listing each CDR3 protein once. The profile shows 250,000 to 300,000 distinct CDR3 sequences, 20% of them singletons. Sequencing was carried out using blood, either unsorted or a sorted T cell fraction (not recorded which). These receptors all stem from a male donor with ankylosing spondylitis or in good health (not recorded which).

CDR3: CASSYSIGTGSTGELFF. The CDR3, as DNA: TGTGCCAGCAGTTACTCGATCGGGACAGGGAGCACCGGGGAGCTGTTTTTT. The genes are TRBV6-5 and TRBJ2-2; 9 bases agree with TRBD1. The J segment lost 4 bases and the V segment lost 0 bases, leaving 6 bases of the junction unmatched. There are 17 residues in the CDR3. Germline values: CDR1 MNHEY, CDR2 SVGAGI.

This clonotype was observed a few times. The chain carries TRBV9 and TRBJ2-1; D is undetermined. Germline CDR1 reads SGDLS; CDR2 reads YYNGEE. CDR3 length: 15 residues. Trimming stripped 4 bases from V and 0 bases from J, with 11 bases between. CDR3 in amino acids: CASSPRSDSYNEQFF. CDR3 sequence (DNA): TGTGCCAGCAGCCCCAGAAGTGACTCCTACAATGAGCAGTTCTTC.

The CDR3 region is CASTIGNQPQHF. CDR3 bases: TGTGCCAGCACCATCGGGAATCAGCCCCAGCATTTT. V usage is TRBV6-1 and J usage is TRBJ1-5; D gene unclear. This CDR3 contains 12 residues. In germline, CDR1 is MNHNS, CDR2 SASEGT. Between the trimmed V and J ends, which lost 7 bases and 4 bases, there was a span of 8 bases.

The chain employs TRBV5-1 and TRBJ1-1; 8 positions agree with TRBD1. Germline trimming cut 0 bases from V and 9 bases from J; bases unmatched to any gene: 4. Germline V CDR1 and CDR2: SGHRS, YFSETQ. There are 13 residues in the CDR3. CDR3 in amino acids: CASSLGTGPQAFF. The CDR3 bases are TGCGCCAGCAGCTTGGGGACAGGGCCCCAAGCTTTCTTT.

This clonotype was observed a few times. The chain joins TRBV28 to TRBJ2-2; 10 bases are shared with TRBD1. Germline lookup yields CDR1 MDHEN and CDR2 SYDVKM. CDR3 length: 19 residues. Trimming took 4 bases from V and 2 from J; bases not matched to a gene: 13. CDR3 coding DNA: TGTGCCAGCAGTTCTATACTCCTGACAGGGGGCGGTAACACCGGGGAGCTGTTTTTT. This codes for CASSSILLTGGGNTGELFF.

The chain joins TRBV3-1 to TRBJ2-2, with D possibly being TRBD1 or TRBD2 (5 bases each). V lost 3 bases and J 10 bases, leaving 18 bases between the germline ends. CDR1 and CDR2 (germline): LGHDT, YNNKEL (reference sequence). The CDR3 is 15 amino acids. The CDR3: CASSHGGTLVKELFF. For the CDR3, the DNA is TGTGCCAGCAGCCACGGTGGGACCCTGGTAAAGGAGCTGTTTTTT.

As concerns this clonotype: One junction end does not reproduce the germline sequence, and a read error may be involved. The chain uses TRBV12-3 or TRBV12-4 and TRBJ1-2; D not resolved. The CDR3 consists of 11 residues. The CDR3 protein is CASSSNYGHTF. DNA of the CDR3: TGTGCCAGCAGTTCCAACTATGGCCACACCTTC.

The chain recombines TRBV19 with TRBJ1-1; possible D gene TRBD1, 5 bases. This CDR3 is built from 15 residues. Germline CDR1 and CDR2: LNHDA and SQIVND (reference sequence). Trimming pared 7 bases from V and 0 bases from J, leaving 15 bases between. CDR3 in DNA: TGTGCCAGTATCCATCCGGGGCGGATGAACACTGAAGCTTTCTTT. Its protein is CASIHPGRMNTEAFF.

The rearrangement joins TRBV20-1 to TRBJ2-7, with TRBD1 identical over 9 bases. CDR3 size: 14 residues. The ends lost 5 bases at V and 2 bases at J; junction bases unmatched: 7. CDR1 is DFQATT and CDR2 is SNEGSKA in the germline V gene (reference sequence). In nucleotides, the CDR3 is TGCAGTGCTGCAGGACAGGGGTTACCCTACGAGCAGTACGTC. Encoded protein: CSAAGQGLPYEQYV.

The CDR3 here is CAWSAGQWANVLTF. The CDR3 nucleotides are TGTGCCTGGAGTGCCGGACAGTGGGCCAACGTCCTGACTTTC. The gene calls are TRBV30 and TRBJ2-6; tentatively, D is TRBD1 (6 bases). Trimming left V 1 base short and J 5 bases short, with 9 bases between. The CDR3 extends over 14 amino acids. Per the germline V gene, CDR1 is GTSNPN and CDR2 is SVGIG (reference sequence).

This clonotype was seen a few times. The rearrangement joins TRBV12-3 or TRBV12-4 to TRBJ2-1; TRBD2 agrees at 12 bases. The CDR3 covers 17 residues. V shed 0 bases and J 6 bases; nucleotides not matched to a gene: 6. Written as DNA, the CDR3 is TGTGCCAGCAGTTTAGCGCTCCTAGCGGGGGGGGGCAATGAGCAGTTCTTC. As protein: CASSLALLAGGGNEQFF.

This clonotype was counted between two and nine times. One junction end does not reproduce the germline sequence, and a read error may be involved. CDR3 nucleotides: TGTGCCAGCAGTTCAACAACGAACTCTGAAGCTTTCTTT. Translating gives CASSSTTNSEAFF. This chain connects TRBV28 to TRBJ1-1; D is undetermined. Germline lookup yields CDR1 MDHEN and CDR2 SYDVKM. This CDR3 is 13 amino acids long.

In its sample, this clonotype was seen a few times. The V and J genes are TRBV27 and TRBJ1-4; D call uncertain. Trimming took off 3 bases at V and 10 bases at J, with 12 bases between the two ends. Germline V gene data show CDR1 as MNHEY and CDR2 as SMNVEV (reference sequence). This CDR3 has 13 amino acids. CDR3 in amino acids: CASSFGQNGKLFF. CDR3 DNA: TGTGCCAGCAGTTTTGGGCAGAACGGAAAACTGTTTTTT.

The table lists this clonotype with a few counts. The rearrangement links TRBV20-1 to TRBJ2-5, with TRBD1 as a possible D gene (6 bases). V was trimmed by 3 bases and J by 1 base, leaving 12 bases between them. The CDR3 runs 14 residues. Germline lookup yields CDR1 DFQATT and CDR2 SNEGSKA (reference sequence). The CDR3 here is CSASRGDTQETQYF. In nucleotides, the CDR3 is TGCAGTGCTAGTAGAGGGGACACCCAAGAGACCCAGTACTTC.

The CDR3 sequence: CSALRDRGRTGELFF. DNA for the CDR3: TGCAGTGCCCTCCGGGACAGGGGGCGTACCGGGGAGCTGTTTTTT. This chain connects TRBV20-1 to TRBJ2-2; 12 nucleotides match TRBD1. J gave up 5 bases and V 6 bases, and 7 bases lay outside the gene matches. The CDR3 totals 15 residues. Germline CDR1 and CDR2: DFQATT and SNEGSKA (reference sequence).

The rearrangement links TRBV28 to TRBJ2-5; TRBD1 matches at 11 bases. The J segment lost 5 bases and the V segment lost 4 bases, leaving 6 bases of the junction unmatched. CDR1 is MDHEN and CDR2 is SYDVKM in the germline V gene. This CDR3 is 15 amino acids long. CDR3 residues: CASSSWTGGPETQYF. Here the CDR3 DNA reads TGTGCCAGCAGTTCATGGACAGGGGGCCCGGAGACCCAGTACTTC.

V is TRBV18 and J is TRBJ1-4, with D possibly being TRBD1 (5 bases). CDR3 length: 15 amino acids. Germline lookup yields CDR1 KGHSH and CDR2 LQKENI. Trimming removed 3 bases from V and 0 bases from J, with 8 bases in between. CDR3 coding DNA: TGTGCCAGCTCACCGACGACAGCAACTAATGAAAAACTGTTTTTT. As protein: CASSPTTATNEKLFF.

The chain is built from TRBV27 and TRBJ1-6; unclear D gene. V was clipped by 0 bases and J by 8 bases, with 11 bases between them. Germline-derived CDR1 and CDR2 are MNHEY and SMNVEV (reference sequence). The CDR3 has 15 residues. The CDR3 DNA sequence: TGTGCCAGCAGTTTATCCGGCAATATGGATTCACCCCTCCACTTT. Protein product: CASSLSGNMDSPLHF.

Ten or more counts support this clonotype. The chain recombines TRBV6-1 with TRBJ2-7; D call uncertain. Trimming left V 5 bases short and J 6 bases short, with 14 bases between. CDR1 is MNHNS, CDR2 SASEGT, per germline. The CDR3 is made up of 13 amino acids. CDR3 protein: CASSLDPWGEQYV. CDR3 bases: TGTGCCAGCAGTCTTGACCCTTGGGGCGAGCAGTACGTC.

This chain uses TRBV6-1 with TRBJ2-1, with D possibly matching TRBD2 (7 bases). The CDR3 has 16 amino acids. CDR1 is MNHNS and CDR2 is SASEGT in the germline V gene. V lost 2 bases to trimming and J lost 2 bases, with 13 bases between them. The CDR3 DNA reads TGTGCCAGCAGTGAATGGGAGGGGGGACCCTACAATGAGCAGTTCTTC. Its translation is CASSEWEGGPYNEQFF.

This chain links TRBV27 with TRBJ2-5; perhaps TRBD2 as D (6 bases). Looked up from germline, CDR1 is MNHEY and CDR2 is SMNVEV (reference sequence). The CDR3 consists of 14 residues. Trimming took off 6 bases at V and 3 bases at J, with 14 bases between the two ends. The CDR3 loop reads CASSPGLLKETQYF. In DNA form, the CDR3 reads TGTGCCAGCAGCCCGGGACTTCTAAAAGAGACCCAGTACTTC.

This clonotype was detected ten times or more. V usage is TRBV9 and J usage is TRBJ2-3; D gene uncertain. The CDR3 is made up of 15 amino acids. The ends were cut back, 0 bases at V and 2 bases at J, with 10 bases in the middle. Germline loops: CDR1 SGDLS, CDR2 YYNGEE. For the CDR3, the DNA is TGTGCCAGCAGCGTAGATCCAAGCCCCACAGATACGCAGTATTTT. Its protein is CASSVDPSPTDTQYF.

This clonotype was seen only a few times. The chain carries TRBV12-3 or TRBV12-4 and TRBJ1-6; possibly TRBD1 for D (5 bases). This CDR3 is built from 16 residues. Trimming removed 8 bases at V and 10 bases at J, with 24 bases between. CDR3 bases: TGTGCCAGCCGCCTGATGGGGGATCGGTCTGGGTCACCCCTCCACTTT. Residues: CASRLMGDRSGSPLHF.

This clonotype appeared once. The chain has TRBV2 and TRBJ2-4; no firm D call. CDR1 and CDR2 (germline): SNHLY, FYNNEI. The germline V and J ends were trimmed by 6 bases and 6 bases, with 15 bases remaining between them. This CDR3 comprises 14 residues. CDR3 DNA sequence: TGTGCCAGCAGCCTCGACTCGACCTCAAACATTCAGTACTTC. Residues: CASSLDSTSNIQYF.

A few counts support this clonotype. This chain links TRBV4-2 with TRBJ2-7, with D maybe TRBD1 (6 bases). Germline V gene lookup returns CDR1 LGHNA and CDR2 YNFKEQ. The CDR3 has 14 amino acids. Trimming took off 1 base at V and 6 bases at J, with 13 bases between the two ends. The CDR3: CASSQVQGDGEQYV. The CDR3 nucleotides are TGTGCCAGCAGCCAAGTACAGGGAGACGGCGAGCAGTACGTC.

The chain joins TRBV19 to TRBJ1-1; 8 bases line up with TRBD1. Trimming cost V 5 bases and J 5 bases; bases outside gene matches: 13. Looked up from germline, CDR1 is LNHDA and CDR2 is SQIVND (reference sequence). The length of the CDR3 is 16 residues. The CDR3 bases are TGTGCCAGTAGTCGGACCGGGACAGGAGTTGTTACTGAAGCTTTCTTT. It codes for CASSRTGTGVVTEAFF.

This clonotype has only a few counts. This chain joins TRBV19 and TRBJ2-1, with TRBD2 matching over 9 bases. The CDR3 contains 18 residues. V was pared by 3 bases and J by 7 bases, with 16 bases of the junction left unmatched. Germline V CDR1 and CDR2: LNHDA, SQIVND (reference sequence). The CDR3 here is CASSISGHGAGGGNEQFF. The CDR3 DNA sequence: TGTGCCAGTAGTATCTCCGGCCATGGAGCGGGAGGCGGGAATGAGCAGTTCTTC.